Listed here is a single T cell receptor (beta chain). Indicated treatment: around 19 received Ad26.COV2.S at low or high dose, single or two shots; about five received placebo; per-sample allocation not given. Following the first vaccine or placebo injection, samples were taken on day 63. Profiling relied on immunoSEQ multiplex PCR, and the TCRdb table lists in-frame clones only, not all of them. The sample has 510,000 or so clones; around 85% are singletons. The CDR3 has 16 amino acids. The V gene lost 3 bases and the J gene lost 2 bases, with 14 bases spanning the gap. Germline CDR1 and CDR2: SNHLY and FYNNEI. The data were taken from a study of Ad26.COV2.S vaccination and SARS-CoV-2 variants. Looking at the study overall: Donor got 5x10^10 or 1x10^11 viral particles of Ad26.COV2.S.

This sequence joins TRBV2 and TRBJ1-5; no reliable D call. The source is a person between 18 and 60 years old who received the Ad26.COV2.S COVID-19 vaccine or a placebo. The sequencing here drew on peripheral blood, taken in a trial of Ad26.COV2.S vaccine versus placebo. The CDR3 sequence is CASSDPPPAGNQPQHF. CDR3 DNA sequence: TGTGCCAGCAGTGATCCACCCCCGGCGGGCAATCAGCCCCAGCATTTT.